The entry below describes one T cell receptor (beta chain). Its antigen is undetermined. The germline CDR1 and CDR2 sequences are DFQATT and SNEGSKA (reference sequence). J lost 3 bases, V lost 1 base, and 10 bases had no gene match. The CDR3 covers 17 residues. The entry originates in a study of T-cell reconstitution after alpha-beta-depleted transplantation in children. Unique molecular identifiers were incorporated into the prepared TCRbeta library. TCRdb reprocessed the PCR reads with MiXCR, giving one entry per CDR3 protein. The top ten clones hold roughly 15% of a sample with around 490,000 distinct CDR3 sequences, about an eighth of them seen once. Study findings and constraints: Day-60 TCRbeta diversity that was high in some patients was derived from surviving recipient T cells and thymic progenitors.

The source was PBMCs, mostly from graft donor cells, collected 180 days after TCRalphabeta/CD19-depleted stem cell transplant. The chain uses TRBV20-1 and TRBJ2-3; TRBD2 matches 10 bases. This clonotype originated in a female patient aged 2 to 10 who had a stem cell transplant for aplastic anemia, so the T cells may come from the graft donor. CDR3 in amino acids: CSARGPWTSGITDTQYF. In DNA form, the CDR3 reads TGCAGTGCTAGAGGACCGTGGACTAGCGGTATAACAGATACGCAGTATTTT.